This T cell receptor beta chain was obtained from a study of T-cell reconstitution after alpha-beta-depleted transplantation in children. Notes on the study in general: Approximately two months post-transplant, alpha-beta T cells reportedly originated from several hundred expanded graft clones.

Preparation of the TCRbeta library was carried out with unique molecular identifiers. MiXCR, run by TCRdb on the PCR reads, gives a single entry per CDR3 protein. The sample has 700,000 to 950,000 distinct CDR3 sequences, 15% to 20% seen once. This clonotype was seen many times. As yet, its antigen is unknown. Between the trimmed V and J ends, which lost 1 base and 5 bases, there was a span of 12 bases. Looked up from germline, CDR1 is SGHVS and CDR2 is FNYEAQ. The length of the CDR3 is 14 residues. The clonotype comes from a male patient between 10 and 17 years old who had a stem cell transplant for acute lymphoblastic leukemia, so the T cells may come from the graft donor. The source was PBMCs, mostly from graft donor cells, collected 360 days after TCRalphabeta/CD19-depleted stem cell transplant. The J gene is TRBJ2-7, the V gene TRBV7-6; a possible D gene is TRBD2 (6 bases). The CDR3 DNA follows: TGTGCCAGCAGCTTAGGTGGAGGGCCCCACGAGCAGTACTTC. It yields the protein CASSLGGGPHEQYF.